Presented here are 6 T cell receptor beta chains from one specimen sequenced in a study of blood T cell repertoires in COVID-19. Only in-frame clones appear in the TCRdb table, and some are missing; sequencing was by immunoSEQ multiplex PCR. The sample gives around 97,000 clones, more than 75% of which show up once; about 6.3% is in the top ten. Sequences were obtained from peripheral blood. The source of these receptors is a human donor in a cohort sampled during active COVID-19.

The chain uses TRBV5-1 and TRBJ2-1; perhaps TRBD1 as D (5 bases). The CDR3 runs 14 residues. Germline loops: CDR1 SGHRS, CDR2 YFSETQ. Trimming left V 2 bases short and J 3 bases short, with 9 bases between. The CDR3 sequence is CASSLRGIYNEQFF. Here the CDR3 DNA reads TGCGCCAGCAGCTTAAGGGGAATCTACAATGAGCAGTTCTTC.

The V gene is TRBV28, the J gene TRBJ2-1; 14 bases are a match to TRBD2. The CDR3 runs to 16 residues. The germline gives CDR1 MDHEN, CDR2 SYDVKM. V shed 6 bases and J 8 bases; nucleotides not matched to a gene: 9. The CDR3 sequence: CASSQTQGLAGDEQFF. The CDR3 nucleotides are TGTGCCAGCAGCCAAACACAGGGACTAGCGGGGGATGAGCAGTTCTTC.

V gene TRBV10-3 combines with J gene TRBJ1-1; D not resolved. CDR1 and CDR2 from the germline V gene are ENHRY and SYGVKD. Trimming pared 7 bases from V and 0 bases from J, leaving 6 bases between. This CDR3 contains 12 residues. In nucleotides, the CDR3 is TGTGCCATCACCGGAGTGAACACTGAAGCTTTCTTT. Translating it yields CAITGVNTEAFF.

This chain joins TRBV29-1 and TRBJ1-1; a possible D gene is TRBD1 (5 bases). Germline V gene data show CDR1 as SQVTM and CDR2 as ANQGSEA. The length of the CDR3 is 14 residues. V was clipped by 5 bases and J by 8 bases, with 21 bases between them. CDR3 loop: CSVYWTRSTTEAFF. As DNA, the CDR3 is TGCAGCGTTTACTGGACAAGGTCAACAACCGAAGCTTTCTTT.

V is TRBV9 and J is TRBJ2-3; the match to TRBD2 covers 10 bases. The CDR3 extends over 17 amino acids. J lost 4 bases, V lost 4 bases, and 12 bases had no gene match. Germline CDR1 SGDLS, CDR2 YYNGEE. CDR3 in DNA: TGTGCCAGCAGCCCCACGCGGTCAGCGGGAGGGTCAGATACGCAGTATTTT. Its protein product is CASSPTRSAGGSDTQYF.

The rearrangement joins TRBV18 to TRBJ1-4, with D maybe TRBD1 (6 bases). V lost 4 bases and J 4 bases, leaving 13 bases between the germline ends. The CDR3 is made up of 15 amino acids. In germline, CDR1 is KGHSH, CDR2 LQKENI. CDR3 residues: CASSLRQAHNEKLFF. The CDR3 region has the DNA TGTGCCAGCTCACTACGACAGGCCCATAATGAAAAACTGTTTTTT.